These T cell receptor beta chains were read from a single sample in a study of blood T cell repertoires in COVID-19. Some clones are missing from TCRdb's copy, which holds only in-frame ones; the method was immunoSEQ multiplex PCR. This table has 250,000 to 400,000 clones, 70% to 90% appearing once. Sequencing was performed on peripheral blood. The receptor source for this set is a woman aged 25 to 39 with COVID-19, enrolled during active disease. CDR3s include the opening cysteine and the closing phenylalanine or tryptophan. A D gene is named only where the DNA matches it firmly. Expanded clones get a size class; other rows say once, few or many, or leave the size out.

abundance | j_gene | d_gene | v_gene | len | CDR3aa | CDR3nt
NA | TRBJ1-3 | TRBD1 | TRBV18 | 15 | CASSRGTGAGNTIYF | TGTGCCAGCTCACGAGGGACAGGGGCTGGAAACACCATATATTTT
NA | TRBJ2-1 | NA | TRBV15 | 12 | CATSRASREQFF | TGTGCCACCAGCAGAGCTTCGCGCGAGCAGTTCTTC
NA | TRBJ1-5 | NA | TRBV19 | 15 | CASKDVRKGNQPQHF | TGTGCCAGTAAAGATGTCAGGAAGGGGAATCAGCCCCAGCATTTT
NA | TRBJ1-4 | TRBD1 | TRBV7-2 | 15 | CASSSVGGGNEKLFF | TGTGCCAGCAGCTCAGTAGGGGGCGGTAATGAAAAACTGTTTTTT
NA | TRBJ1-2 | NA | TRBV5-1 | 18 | CASTLPYSGRASSYGYTF | TGCGCCAGCACTTTACCCTACAGCGGCCGAGCCTCCTCTTATGGCTACACCTTC
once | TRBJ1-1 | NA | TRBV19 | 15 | CASKDGSAGNTEAFF | TGTGCCAGCAAGGACGGGTCGGCGGGGAACACTGAAGCTTTCTTT
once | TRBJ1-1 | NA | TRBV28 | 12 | CASSPGNTEAFF | TGTGCCAGCAGCCCCGGGAACACTGAAGCTTTCTTT
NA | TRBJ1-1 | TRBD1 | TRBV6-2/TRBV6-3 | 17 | CASSYPQGVRTGTEAFF | TGTGCCAGCAGTTACCCCCAGGGGGTCCGCACAGGGACTGAAGCTTTCTTT
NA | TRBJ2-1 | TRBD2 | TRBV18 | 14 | CASSPSGLGNEQFF | TGTGCCAGCTCACCTAGCGGGTTGGGGAATGAGCAGTTCTTC
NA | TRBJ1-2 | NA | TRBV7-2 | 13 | CASSFFELDSYTF | TGTGCCAGCAGCTTCTTCGAACTGGACAGCTACACCTTC
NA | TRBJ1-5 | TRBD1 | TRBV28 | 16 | CASSPMLTGARQPQHF | TGTGCCAGCAGTCCAATGCTGACAGGGGCGAGGCAGCCCCAGCATTTT